This T cell receptor beta chain was sequenced during a study of blood T cell repertoires in COVID-19. Overall study: The samples span acute and convalescent COVID-19 from the United States, Italy and Spain. T cells, B-cell-depleted T cells, or PBMCs supplied cDNA or gDNA.

J lost 3 bases, V lost 8 bases, and 2 bases had no gene match. Germline V CDR1 and CDR2: MNHNY, SVGAGI (reference sequence). This CDR3 comprises 12 residues. In the original analysis: Amplification with reference gene primers provided the estimates of nucleated cell counts. Some clones are missing from TCRdb's copy, which holds only in-frame ones; the method was immunoSEQ multiplex PCR. Clonal size and the V and J genes are those of that table, whereas D and trimming came from the DNA. This sample carries 650,000 to 800,000 clones, about 90% of them seen once, and the ten largest clones take roughly 0.25%.

The chain combines TRBV6-6 with TRBJ1-1; 8 bases fit TRBD1. The receptor was isolated from a woman younger than 30 with acute or convalescent COVID-19. Sequencing was performed on peripheral blood. DNA of the CDR3: TGTGCCAGCGGACAGGGTGACACTGAAGCTTTCTTT. This codes for CASGQGDTEAFF.